This T cell receptor (beta chain) was sequenced for a study of T-cell memory formation after mild COVID-19. MiXCR was run by TCRdb on the 5' RACE reads, yielding one entry per CDR3 protein. The table includes roughly 180,000 distinct CDR3 sequences, about 9.9% detected once. The germline gives CDR1 ENHRY, CDR2 SYGVKD. This CDR3 spans 15 amino acids. Trimming removed 5 bases from V and 2 bases from J; junction bases left unmatched: 5. The clonotype originates from a man between 18 and 35 years old who had mild COVID-19 (a few samples of this study predate the infection). Cell type and time point are not known. The sample comprised PBMCs or a T cell subset sorted from them (not recorded which). This chain uses TRBV10-3 with TRBJ2-7; 11 positions agree with TRBD2. DNA for the CDR3: TGTGCCATCAGTCAGACTAGCGGGGCTGCCTACGAGCAGTACTTC. Protein: CAISQTSGAAYEQYF.